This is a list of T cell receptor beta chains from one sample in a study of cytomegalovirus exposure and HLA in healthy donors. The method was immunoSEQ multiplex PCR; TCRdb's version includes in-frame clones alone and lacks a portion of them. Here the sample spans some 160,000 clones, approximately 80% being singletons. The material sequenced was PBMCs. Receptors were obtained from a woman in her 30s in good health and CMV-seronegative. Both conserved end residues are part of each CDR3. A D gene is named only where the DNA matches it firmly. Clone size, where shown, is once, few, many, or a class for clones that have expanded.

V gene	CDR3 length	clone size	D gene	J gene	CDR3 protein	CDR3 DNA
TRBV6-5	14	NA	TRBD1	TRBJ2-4	CASSPTGGKNIQYF	TGTGCCAGCAGTCCGACAGGGGGCAAAAACATTCAGTACTTC
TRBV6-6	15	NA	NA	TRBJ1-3	CASSLRGGVGNTIYF	TGTGCCAGCAGCCTCCGCGGAGGGGTGGGAAACACCATATATTTT
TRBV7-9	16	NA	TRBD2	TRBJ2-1	CASSLFGQRGNNEQFF	TGTGCCAGCAGCTTATTCGGCCAGCGGGGAAACAATGAGCAGTTCTTC
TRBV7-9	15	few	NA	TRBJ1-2	CASSLSRTVNYGYPF	TGTGCCAGCAGCTTAAGTAGGACAGTTAACTATGGCTACCCCTTC
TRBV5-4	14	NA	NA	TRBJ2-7	CASSLPGESYEQYF	TGTGCCAGCAGCCTGCCCGGGGAGTCCTACGAGCAGTACTTC
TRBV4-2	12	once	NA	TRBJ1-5	CASSQPDQPQHF	TGTGCCAGCAGCCAACCGGATCAGCCCCAGCATTTT
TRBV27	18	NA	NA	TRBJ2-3	CASSLGVRPLPNTDTQYF	TGTGCCAGCAGTTTAGGCGTCAGGCCTCTTCCGAACACAGATACGCAGTATTTT
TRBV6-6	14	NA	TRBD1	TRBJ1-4	CASREDRGGEKLFF	TGTGCCAGCAGGGAGGACAGGGGAGGTGAAAAACTGTTTTTT
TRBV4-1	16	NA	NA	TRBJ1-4	CASSRPFRGTNEKLFF	TGCGCCAGCAGCCGACCATTCAGAGGGACTAATGAAAAACTGTTTTTT
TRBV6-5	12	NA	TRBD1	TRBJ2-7	CASSRTGSEQYF	TGTGCCAGCAGTCGGACAGGGTCCGAGCAGTACTTC
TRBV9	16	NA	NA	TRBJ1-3	CASSVLADSSGNTIYF	TGTGCCAGCAGCGTATTGGCGGACAGCTCTGGAAACACCATATATTTT